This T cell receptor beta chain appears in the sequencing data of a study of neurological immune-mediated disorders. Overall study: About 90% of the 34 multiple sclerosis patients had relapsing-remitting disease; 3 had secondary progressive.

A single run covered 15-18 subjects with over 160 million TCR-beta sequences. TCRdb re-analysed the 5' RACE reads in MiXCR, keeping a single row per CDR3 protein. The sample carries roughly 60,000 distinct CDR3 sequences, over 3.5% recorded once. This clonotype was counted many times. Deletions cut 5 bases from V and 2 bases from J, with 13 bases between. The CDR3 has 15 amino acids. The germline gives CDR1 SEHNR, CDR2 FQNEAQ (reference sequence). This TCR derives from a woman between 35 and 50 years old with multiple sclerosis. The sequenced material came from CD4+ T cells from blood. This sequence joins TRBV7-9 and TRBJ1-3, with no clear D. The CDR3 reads CASSRPSGPGNTIYF. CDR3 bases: TGTGCCAGCAGCCGCCCTAGTGGACCTGGAAACACCATATATTTT.